This T cell receptor beta chain was observed in a study of shared clonotypes between healthy human individuals (dated by TCRdb to the early 2020s). Notes on the research overall: Two women and three men aged 18 to 49 years were included in the cohort. For each donor, three plates each were used for CD4 naive and CD4 memory, two plates were used for CD8 naive, and one plate was used for CD8 memory. To estimate repertoire size and how much clonotypes are shared between individuals, the study performed deep sequencing of blood TCR repertoires from roughly five healthy adults. Different laboratories and diverse techniques were used to prepare libraries and sequence TCR repertoires, to increase sequencing depth and limit assay-specific biases. Leukapheresis yielded between about 0.94 and 8.9 billion PBMCs per donor.

For the CD8 naive samples, CD45RO-negative cells were positively selected for CCR7, yielding a CD45RA+CCR7+ population from which TemRA cells were excluded. The donors were healthy, HIV-negative adults with no recently reported acute infections or vaccinations. Every donor was a Caucasian adult residing in Nashville, Tennessee, USA. After blood collection by leukapheresis, PBMCs were isolated using Ficoll-Histopaque density gradient centrifugation and then cryopreserved in the vapor phase of liquid nitrogen. Analytical flow cytometry was used to check the purity and quantity of every magnetically sorted T cell population. Each sorted fraction had its genomic DNA isolated and then quantified by UV absorbance on a Nanodrop 2000c. The V end loses 4 bases and the J end loses 2 bases, and a stretch of 15 bases separates them. Based on the germline V gene (reference sequence), the CDR1 and CDR2 sequences are SEHNR and FQNEAQ. The CDR3 sequence holds 15 residues, the cysteine and phenylalanine included. Only the CDR3 region is kept as DNA, spanning 45 bases read in frame from base 1.

A remark on this clone: It lacks a known antigen. No qualities accompany the bases; no much larger clone lies one base away.

Overall study outcomes, separate from this receptor: The genetic and exposure-history diversity represented was limited by the small number of donors. Sampling was restricted to blood, and TCR repertoires in tissue are likely to differ from TCR repertoires in blood. Naive subsets generally had larger estimated clonotype richness than memory subsets. Clonotypes shared by all four sorted-subset donors showed higher generation probabilities than non-shared clonotypes. Pairwise subsampling led to the expectation that sequencing depth would affect the degree of clonotype sharing among donors. When several donors were compared, the shared fraction of clonotypes was about 5.4% for naive CD4, approximately 3.5% for naive CD8, 2.3% for memory CD4, and about 0.36% for memory CD8. Incomplete sequencing was indicated by rarefaction of sorted-subset datasets, despite the large sequencing depth.

Using the deep immunoSEQ assay, TCR CDR3 regions were amplified from genomic DNA by multiplex PCR. For each cell subset, the extracted genomic DNA was distributed evenly across all wells of several immunoSEQ 96-well plates, and each plate served as one replicate. For sorted subsets, approximately 210 ng genomic DNA, equal to some 28,000 T cell genomes, was loaded into each replicate PCR. Purified libraries were quantified with a Qubit 3.0 fluorometer, sized on a Bioanalyzer 2100, and re-quantified with the KAPA Library Quantification kit. Each immunoSEQ 96-well plate was sequenced on its own single-read 150-cycle Illumina NextSeq 550 flow cell. The original methods were these. The immunoSEQ output contained only junctional sequences without quality scores, so filtering could not match that applied to full-length reads. Sequences were annotated with PyIR, a Python wrapper for IgBLAST v1.9, and V/J genes and CDR3 were assigned using IMGT germline references. Any read was removed if the V/J assignment was weak (E-value above 1e-6), the CDR3 was missing, or the read contained stop codons, out-of-frame junctions, or ambiguous translated residues. V3J clonotypes were defined as sequences sharing the same inferred V gene, J gene, and CDR3 amino acid sequence. The percentage overlap between two repertoires was calculated by dividing the number of shared unique clonotypes by the size of the smaller repertoire. Three approaches were used to assess repertoire richness: RTK rarefaction, the Chao1 estimator, and Recon v2.1 estimates of unobserved clonotypes. Generation probabilities were computed with OLGA for all TCRbeta clonotypes obtained by the gDNA method from several donors. TCRdb took over this immuneACCESS table, retaining in-frame rearrangements with V and J assigned. Such tables are incomplete; in checked studies, under half of the missing clones stem from an unresolved V gene, and the remainder is unexplained. V and J calls plus clone size are reproduced from that table; the DNA served to infer D and trimming. The sample has under 600,000 clones on record, roughly 98% of them singletons. The ten biggest clones cover 0.3% of the sample.

Sequenced sample: naive CD8+ T cells sorted from blood. Reading the label with the study, this specimen's cell subset or site is: CD45RA+CCR7+. This clonotype was sampled from a man younger than 45 in good health. This chain is built from TRBV7-9 and TRBJ2-7, with TRBD2 as a weak D call on 5 bases. The CDR3 protein: CASSYQETGTYEQYF. The nucleotide sequence is TGTGCCAGCAGCTACCAAGAAACCGGGACCTACGAGCAGTACTTC.